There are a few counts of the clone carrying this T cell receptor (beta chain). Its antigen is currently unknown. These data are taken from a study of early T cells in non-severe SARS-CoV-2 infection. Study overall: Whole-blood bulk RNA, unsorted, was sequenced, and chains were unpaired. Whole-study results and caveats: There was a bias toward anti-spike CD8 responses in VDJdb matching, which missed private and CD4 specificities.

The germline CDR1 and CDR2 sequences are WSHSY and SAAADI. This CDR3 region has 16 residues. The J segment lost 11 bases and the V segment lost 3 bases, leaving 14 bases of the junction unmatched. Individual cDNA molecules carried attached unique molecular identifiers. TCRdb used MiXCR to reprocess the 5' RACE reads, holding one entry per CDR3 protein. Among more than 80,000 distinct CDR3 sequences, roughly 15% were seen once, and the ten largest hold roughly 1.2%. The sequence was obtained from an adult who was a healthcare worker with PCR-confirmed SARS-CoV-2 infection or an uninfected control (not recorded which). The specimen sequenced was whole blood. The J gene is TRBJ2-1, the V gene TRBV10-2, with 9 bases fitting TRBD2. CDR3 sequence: CASSELPGLADGKQFF. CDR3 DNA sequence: TGCGCCAGCAGTGAACTGCCGGGACTAGCCGATGGAAAGCAGTTCTTC.